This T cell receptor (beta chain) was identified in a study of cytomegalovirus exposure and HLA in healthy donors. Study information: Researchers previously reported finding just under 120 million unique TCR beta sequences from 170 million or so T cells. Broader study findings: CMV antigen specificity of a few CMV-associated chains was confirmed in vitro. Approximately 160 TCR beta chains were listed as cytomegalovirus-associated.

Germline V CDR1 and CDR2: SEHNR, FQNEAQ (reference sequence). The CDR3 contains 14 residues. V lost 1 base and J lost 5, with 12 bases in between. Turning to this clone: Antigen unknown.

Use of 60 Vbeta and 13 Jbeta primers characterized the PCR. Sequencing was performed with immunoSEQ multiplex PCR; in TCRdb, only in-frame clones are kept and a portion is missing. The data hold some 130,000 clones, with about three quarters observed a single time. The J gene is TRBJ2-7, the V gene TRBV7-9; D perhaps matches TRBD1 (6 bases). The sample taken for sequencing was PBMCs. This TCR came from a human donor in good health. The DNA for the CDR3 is TGTGCCAGCAGCTTAGGCCAAAACAGGGACGAGCAGTACTTC. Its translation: CASSLGQNRDEQYF.